This is a list of T cell receptor beta chains from one sample in a study of T-cell reconstitution after alpha-beta-depleted transplantation in children. TCRdb fed the PCR reads into MiXCR, producing one record per CDR3 protein. Of about 900,000 distinct CDR3 sequences in the sample, 25% to 30% were seen once. The sequences come from PBMCs, mostly from graft donor cells, collected 360 days after TCRalphabeta/CD19-depleted stem cell transplant. These receptors were taken from a boy under two years old who had a stem cell transplant for SCID, so the T cells may come from the graft donor. Both conserved end residues are part of each CDR3. The D gene is left open where the match is weak. Expanded clones get a size class; other rows say once, few or many, or leave the size out.

V,D,J,size,DNA,CDR3
TRBV7-3,-,TRBJ2-1,few,TGTGCCAGCAGCTTAAGTCAGGCGCCCTACAATGAGCAGTTCTTC,CASSLSQAPYNEQFF
TRBV29-1,TRBD1,TRBJ2-5,-,TGCAGCGTTCCTGGACAGGGCCGTGAGACCCAGTACTTC,CSVPGQGRETQYF
TRBV5-1,-,TRBJ2-5,few,TGCGCCAGCGGGCTAGACAGGGAGGGATTGGAGACCCAGTACTTC,CASGLDREGLETQYF
TRBV7-2,-,TRBJ2-7,-,TGTGCCAGCAGCTTTACAGCGGCCTACGAGCAGTACTTC,CASSFTAAYEQYF
TRBV20-1,TRBD1,TRBJ2-5,-,TGCAGTGCTAGTAACACAGGGGGCGACCAAGAGACCCAGTACTTC,CSASNTGGDQETQYF
TRBV12-3/TRBV12-4,-,TRBJ2-1,-,TGTGCCAGCAGTTCGAGATCACAGGGCAATGAGCAGTTCTTC,CASSSRSQGNEQFF
TRBV3-1,-,TRBJ2-1,-,TGTGCCAGCAGCCACGTCGCGGGGACCTACAATGAGCAGTTCTTC,CASSHVAGTYNEQFF
TRBV28,TRBD1,TRBJ1-1,many,TGTGCCAGCAGTTTGAGCCCAGGGACAGGGTCGGCTGGAGCTTTCTTT,CASSLSPGTGSAGAFF
TRBV7-3,TRBD2,TRBJ2-2,-,TGTGCCAGCAGCTTACACGGACTAGCGGGGAGGACCGGGGAGCTGTTTTTT,CASSLHGLAGRTGELFF
TRBV9,TRBD2,TRBJ2-1,few,TGTGCCAGCAGTTTTAGCGGGGACTCCTACAATGAGCAGTTCTTC,CASSFSGDSYNEQFF
TRBV12-3/TRBV12-4,TRBD2,TRBJ2-1,many,TGTGCCAGCAGTAGAACTAGCGGCTACAATGAGCAGTTCTTC,CASSRTSGYNEQFF
TRBV24-1,TRBD2,TRBJ2-2,-,TGTGCCACCAGTGACCCTGGACTAGCGGGTACCGGGGAGCTGTTTTTT,CATSDPGLAGTGELFF
TRBV12-3/TRBV12-4,-,TRBJ1-5,-,TGTGCCAGCAGTTTGGGCACGGCCCAGCCCCAGCATTTT,CASSLGTAQPQHF
TRBV9,-,TRBJ2-2,few,TGTGCCAGCACCCCCCACGGGATCAACACCGGGGAGCTGTTTTTT,CASTPHGINTGELFF
TRBV12-3/TRBV12-4,-,TRBJ2-1,few,TGTGCCAGCAGTTGGGACCTTTACAATGAGCAGTTCTTC,CASSWDLYNEQFF